This TCR beta chain was sequenced in a study of beta chain features in type 1 diabetes. Across the study: Patients looked much like healthy donors when it came to age, gender and cell yields. Study-level findings and limits: Significant though moderate, a shortening of TCRB CDR3s appeared in all four CD4+ subsets of Type 1 diabetes patients.

This clone was seen more than once but under ten times. Antigen specificity is unknown. Investigators reverse transcribed all isolated RNA, so they sequenced expressed TCRB transcripts. It was found that naive, central memory and regulatory T cell samples averaged around 3.8 million reads. Using immunoSEQ multiplex PCR, the repertoire was profiled, and TCRdb retains in-frame clones only, with some absent. This sample yields about 360,000 clones, of which over 10% are seen a single time; 0.017% belongs to the top ten. CD45RO/CCR7/CD25/CD127/CD95/CD27 sorting isolated CD4+ naive, central memory, regulatory and stem cell-like memory cells. Germline V gene data show CDR1 as SGHRS and CDR2 as YFSETQ. V lost 4 bases, J lost 5 bases, and 10 bases stayed unmatched. The CDR3 has 16 residues.

This chain joins TRBV5-1 and TRBJ2-5; 11 positions match TRBD1. The clonotype was recovered from a man younger than 35 in good health. Sequenced: naive CD4+ T cells from blood. DNA of the CDR3: TGCGCCAGCAGCATCGGACAGGGGGCACTGTCTGAGACCCAGTACTTC. The encoded protein is CASSIGQGALSETQYF.